This TCR beta chain was obtained from a study of shared clonotypes between healthy human individuals. The protocol was immunoSEQ multiplex PCR, while the TCRdb copy is restricted to in-frame clones and leaves out a portion. The top ten hold around 0.13% of the sample, which has roughly 2 million clones, nearly 97% seen once. Note on this clone: Its antigen is currently unknown.

All participating donors were Caucasian adults from Nashville, Tennessee. Study conclusions and caveats: Rarefaction indicated that sorted-subset sequencing remained incomplete although depth was large.

Germline V gene sequence: CDR1 SEHNR, CDR2 FQNEAQ (reference sequence). The V end lost 3 bases, the J end lost 10 bases, and 16 bases lay between the germline ends. The CDR3 consists of 15 residues. The clonotype comes from a man aged 18 to 30 in good health. Material: naive CD4+ T cells sorted from blood. Subset in this sample: CD45RA+ positively selected. The chain couples TRBV7-9 to TRBJ1-6, with a weak D call TRBD1 (5 bases). The DNA of the CDR3 is TGTGCCAGCAGCTTCGGGGGGAATGAGAAATCACCCCTCCACTTT. Encoded protein: CASSFGGNEKSPLHF.